These 24 T cell receptor beta chains share one sample of origin, sequenced in a study of T cell repertoires in cytomegalovirus infection. MiXCR was run by TCRdb on the reads, yielding one entry per CDR3 protein. Of more than 95,000 distinct CDR3 sequences listed, around 32% are singletons. These TCRs are of unknown antigen specificity. This material consisted of CD8+ T cells from cultured PBMCs, taken from culture after CMV antigen stimulation. The origin of the receptors is a human donor in good health (CMV status not recorded). Some clones in this sample may be carry-over from other donors' samples.

The rearrangement uses TRBV12-3 or TRBV12-4 and TRBJ1-3, with no clear D. There are 16 residues in the CDR3. V lost 6 bases and J 0 bases, leaving 15 bases between the germline ends. CDR3 sequence reads: CASSPMRPGSGNTIYF. CDR3 in DNA: TGTGCCAGCAGCCCTATGCGGCCAGGCTCTGGAAACACCATATATTTT.

The rearrangement links TRBV11-2 to TRBJ2-3, with D possibly TRBD2 on 7 matching bases. Deletions cut 5 bases from V and 2 bases from J, with 11 bases between. The germline gives CDR1 SGHAT, CDR2 FQNNGV. The CDR3 runs 14 residues. The CDR3 DNA reads as TGTGCCAGCAGCCCCCGGGGGGCCACAGATACGCAGTATTTT. This codes for CASSPRGATDTQYF.

This clonotype appeared many times. The chain employs TRBV6-1 and TRBJ2-5; possibly TRBD1 for D (5 bases). Trimming took 6 bases from V and 2 from J, leaving 16 bases between them. CDR1 and CDR2 (germline): MNHNS, SASEGT. This CDR3 region has 15 residues. CDR3 bases: TGTGCCAGCAGAGATATTCGACAGCCTCAAGAGACCCAGTACTTC. It encodes CASRDIRQPQETQYF.

This clonotype was seen at least ten times. The V call is TRBV7-2, the J call TRBJ1-1, with 12 nucleotides matching TRBD1. This CDR3 spans 17 amino acids. Germline V gene sequence: CDR1 SGHTA, CDR2 FQGNSA. V was pared by 6 bases and J by 6 bases, with 14 bases of the junction left unmatched. The CDR3 sequence: CASRRAGQGALGAEAFF. The CDR3 nucleotides read TGTGCCAGCAGGCGGGCGGGACAGGGGGCTCTCGGCGCTGAAGCTTTCTTT.

There are many counts of this clonotype. This chain joins TRBV19 and TRBJ2-2; no clear D gene. V was cut by 5 bases and J by 6 bases, with 10 bases left in between. CDR3 length: 13 residues. CDR1 and CDR2 from the germline V gene are LNHDA and SQIVND (reference sequence). CDR3: CASSLNLAGELFF. CDR3 sequence (DNA): TGTGCCAGTAGTTTAAATTTAGCCGGGGAGCTGTTTTTT. The full variable domain, with the rest looked up from reference TRBV19 and TRBJ2-2, is DGGITQSPKYLFRKEGQNVTLSCEQNLNHDAMYWYRQDPGQGLRLIYYSQIVNDFQKGDIAEGYSVSREKKESFPLTVTSAQKNPTAFYLCASSLNLAGELFFGEGSRLTVL.

This clonotype was found many times. This chain links TRBV12-3 or TRBV12-4 with TRBJ1-3, with D hard to call. The CDR3 sequence is 16 residues long. Between the trimmed V and J ends, which lost 5 bases and 4 bases, there was a span of 18 bases. The CDR3 loop is CASSGTGWVAGNTIYF. The CDR3 coding sequence is TGTGCCAGCAGTGGTACTGGATGGGTTGCAGGAAACACCATATATTTT.

The chain employs TRBV6-6 and TRBJ2-1; D is unclear. Germline-derived CDR1 and CDR2 are MNHNY and SVGAGI (reference sequence). V dropped 7 bases and J dropped 0 bases, with 7 bases sitting between them. The CDR3 runs to 13 residues. The CDR3 coding sequence is TGTGCCAGCACCCAATACTCCTACAATGAGCAGTTCTTC. Translation gives CASTQYSYNEQFF.

The chain carries TRBV4-1 and TRBJ1-6, with TRBD1 identical over 7 bases. Germline CDR1 and CDR2: MGHRA and YSYEKL. CDR3 length: 15 amino acids. Trimming at V came to 2 bases and at J to 10 bases, leaving 8 bases not matched to a gene. CDR3 nucleotides: TGCGCCAGCAGCCAATCGACAGGGATGGGGTCACCCCTCCACTTT. Protein sequence: CASSQSTGMGSPLHF.

This clonotype was seen at least ten times. The V gene is TRBV7-8, the J gene TRBJ2-3; D is uncertain. This CDR3 contains 15 residues. The V end lost 5 bases, the J end lost 4 bases, and 16 bases lay between the germline ends. Germline lookup yields CDR1 SGHVS and CDR2 FQNEAQ. The CDR3 reads CASSPPNPAADTQYF. The CDR3 coding sequence is TGTGCCAGCAGCCCCCCTAACCCGGCGGCAGATACGCAGTATTTT.

The sample holds a few counts of this clonotype. The J gene is TRBJ1-2, the V gene TRBV7-2; TRBD1 matches 7 bases. Germline V gene sequence: CDR1 SGHTA, CDR2 FQGNSA. The CDR3 sequence is 17 residues long. V lost 5 bases to trimming and J lost 7 bases; unmatched junction nucleotides: 19. The CDR3 DNA is TGTGCCAGCAGCCATGAGGGACAGAGGCCAATTCGCTCTGGCTACACCTTC. Protein: CASSHEGQRPIRSGYTF.

This clonotype has more than one count but fewer than ten. The V gene is TRBV4-3, the J gene TRBJ1-6; no clear D. Trimming cost V 0 bases and J 0 bases, with 6 bases left between them. Germline V gene data show CDR1 as LGHNA and CDR2 as YSLEER. This CDR3 region has 16 residues. The CDR3 nucleotides are TGCGCCAGCAGCCAAGACAGAAGCTCCTATAATTCACCCCTCCACTTT. Translated: CASSQDRSSYNSPLHF.

This clonotype has at least ten counts. The J gene is TRBJ2-1, the V gene TRBV7-9, with unresolved D. Per the germline V gene, CDR1 is SEHNR and CDR2 is FQNEAQ (reference sequence). Trimming stripped 5 bases from V and 9 bases from J, with 8 bases between. The CDR3 extends over 11 amino acids. The CDR3 region is CASSRNSEQFF. The CDR3 DNA follows: TGTGCCAGCAGCCGAAACAGTGAGCAGTTCTTC.

Only a few counts were recorded for this clonotype. This chain joins TRBV20-1 and TRBJ2-2; D gene ambiguous. Between the trimmed V and J ends, which lost 0 bases and 1 base, there was a span of 6 bases. CDR1 and CDR2 from the germline V gene are DFQATT and SNEGSKA (reference sequence). CDR3 size: 14 residues. CDR3 protein: CSARDRQNTGELFF. The DNA for the CDR3 is TGCAGTGCTAGAGATCGTCAGAACACCGGGGAGCTGTTTTTT.

Of note for this clonotype: The CDR3 ends on some other residue instead of the conserved phenylalanine or tryptophan, so this is likely a read error. The chain uses TRBV7-9 and TRBJ2-7; TRBD1 is a possible D gene (6 bases). CDR1 and CDR2 from the germline V gene are SEHNR and FQNEAQ (reference sequence). This CDR3 spans 18 amino acids. V dropped 0 bases and J dropped 0 bases, with 18 bases sitting between them. This chain's CDR3 is CASSLAAGQGSSSYEQYL. The CDR3 nucleotides read TGTGCCAGCAGCTTAGCAGCTGGGCAGGGGTCTTCCTCCTACGAGCAGTACCTT.

CDR3 in amino acids: CASNIAGGRNEQFF. The CDR3 DNA sequence: TGTGCCAGCAACATAGCGGGGGGCCGTAATGAGCAGTTCTTC. The chain combines TRBV5-6 with TRBJ2-1; TRBD2 aligns across 10 bases. This CDR3 has 14 amino acids. CDR1 SGHDT and CDR2 YYEEEE come from the germline V gene. V lost 6 bases and J lost 7; bases outside the gene matches: 7.

This sequence joins TRBV7-6 and TRBJ2-1; 14 bases are a match to TRBD2. Germline lookup yields CDR1 SGHVS and CDR2 FNYEAQ. The junction had 5 bases not matched to a gene; V was cut back by 4 bases and J by 9 bases. The length of the CDR3 is 15 residues. Written as DNA, the CDR3 is TGTGCCAGCAGCTCGACTAGCGGGGGGGCATTTGAGCAGTTCTTC. This sequence encodes CASSSTSGGAFEQFF. The complete variable domain, with remaining parts taken from reference TRBV7-6 and TRBJ2-1, reads GAGVSQSPRYKVTKRGQDVALRCDPISGHVSLYWYRQALGQGPEFLTYFNYEAQQDKSGLPNDRFSAERPEGSISTLTIQRTEQRDSAMYRCASSSTSGGAFEQFFGPGTRLTVL.

This chain connects TRBV7-9 to TRBJ2-3; the D is unclear. The germline gives CDR1 SEHNR, CDR2 FQNEAQ (reference sequence). The CDR3 loop spans 12 amino acids. Trimming removed 5 bases from V and 4 bases from J, with 7 bases in between. CDR3 nucleotide sequence: TGTGCCAGCAGCCCCCCAGCAGATACGCAGTATTTT. Residues: CASSPPADTQYF.

The chain couples TRBV7-1 to TRBJ1-1; possible D gene TRBD1, 5 bases. TRBV7-1 is sorted into the ORF group, with uncertain function. This CDR3 has 15 residues. Trimming pared 8 bases from V and 1 base from J, leaving 17 bases between. CDR3 nucleotides: TGTGCCAGCGGAGGCAGGGCGGTTTCGAACACTGAAGCTTTCTTT. Translating it yields CASGGRAVSNTEAFF.

The chain recombines TRBV4-1 with TRBJ1-5; perhaps TRBD1 as D (6 bases). Germline loops: CDR1 MGHRA, CDR2 YSYEKL. With 0 bases removed from V and 0 bases from J, the gap between germline ends came to 12 bases. The CDR3 contains 17 residues. CDR3 in DNA: TGCGCCAGCAGCCAAGAACCAGGGGCTCATAGCAATCAGCCCCAGCATTTT. Protein: CASSQEPGAHSNQPQHF.

This sequence joins TRBV20-1 and TRBJ1-5; D uncertain. Germline loops: CDR1 DFQATT, CDR2 SNEGSKA (reference sequence). CDR3 length equals 16 residues. The germline V and J ends were trimmed by 0 bases and 6 bases, with 18 bases remaining between them. In nucleotides, the CDR3 is TGCAGTGCTAGAGATTGGGAGGCGGGTTCCGGTCAGCCCCAGCATTTT. Protein: CSARDWEAGSGQPQHF.

The rearrangement links TRBV28 to TRBJ1-4, with 7 bases that match TRBD1. This CDR3 spans 16 amino acids. Germline CDR1 is MDHEN and CDR2 is SYDVKM. With V trimmed by 4 bases and J by 2 bases, 7 bases remained unmatched. The CDR3 loop is CASSSPRGGTNEKLFF. The CDR3 bases are TGTGCCAGCAGTTCTCCCAGGGGGGGTACTAATGAAAAACTGTTTTTT.

This clonotype was seen a handful of times. The rearrangement uses TRBV28 and TRBJ2-3; TRBD2 aligns across 8 bases. Per germline, CDR1 MDHEN and CDR2 SYDVKM. Unmatched junction bases numbered 3, after V lost 4 bases and J lost 0 bases. The CDR3 has 15 amino acids. CDR3 loop: CASSSGGGSTDTQYF. The CDR3 nucleotides read TGTGCCAGCAGTTCCGGGGGGGGCAGCACAGATACGCAGTATTTT.

In this sample, this clonotype turned up many times. V is TRBV6-5 and J is TRBJ2-7, with 9 positions matching TRBD1. Germline values: CDR1 MNHEY, CDR2 SVGAGI. The CDR3 totals 14 residues. The J segment lost 6 bases and the V segment lost 0 bases, leaving 3 bases of the junction unmatched. CDR3 DNA sequence: TGTGCCAGCAGTTACTCGGGGACAGGGACCGAGCAGTACTTC. This encodes CASSYSGTGTEQYF.

CDR3 nucleotide sequence: TGTGCCAGCAGCTTAAAACCGGGCCTCGGGACTGAAGCTTTCTTT. Translating gives CASSLKPGLGTEAFF. The J gene is TRBJ1-1, the V gene TRBV7-6; no reliable D call. V was cut by 2 bases and J by 5 bases, with 15 bases left in between. This CDR3 is built from 15 residues. CDR1 is SGHVS and CDR2 is FNYEAQ in the germline V gene. The whole variable domain, filled in from reference TRBV7-6 and TRBJ1-1, reads GAGVSQSPRYKVTKRGQDVALRCDPISGHVSLYWYRQALGQGPEFLTYFNYEAQQDKSGLPNDRFSAERPEGSISTLTIQRTEQRDSAMYRCASSLKPGLGTEAFFGQGTRLTVV.